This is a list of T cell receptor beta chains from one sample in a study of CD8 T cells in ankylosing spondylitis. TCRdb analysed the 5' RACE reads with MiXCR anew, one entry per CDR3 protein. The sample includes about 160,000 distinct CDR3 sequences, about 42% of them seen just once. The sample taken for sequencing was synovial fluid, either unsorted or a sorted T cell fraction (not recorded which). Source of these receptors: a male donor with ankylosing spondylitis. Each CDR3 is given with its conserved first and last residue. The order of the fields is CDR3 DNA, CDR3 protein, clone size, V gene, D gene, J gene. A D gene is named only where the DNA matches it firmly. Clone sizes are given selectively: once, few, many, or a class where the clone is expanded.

CDR3 DNA: TGCAGTGCTAGAGGTGGACAGGGGACGGAGACCCAGTACTTC
CDR3 protein: CSARGGQGTETQYF
clone size: once
V gene: TRBV20-1
D gene: TRBD1
J gene: TRBJ2-5

CDR3 DNA: TGTGCCAGCAGTGAAGCCTCCCTAGTAGGGCAGGTTGGTGGCTACACCTTC
CDR3 protein: CASSEASLVGQVGGYTF
clone size: few
V gene: TRBV2
D gene: -
J gene: TRBJ1-2

CDR3 DNA: TGCAGCGTTGAAGGGCCTAACGCCGGCGAGCAGTACTTC
CDR3 protein: CSVEGPNAGEQYF
clone size: -
V gene: TRBV29-1
D gene: -
J gene: TRBJ2-7

CDR3 DNA: TGTGCCAGCAGTTTTAGGAGTGGAAAAGAGACCCAGTACTTC
CDR3 protein: CASSFRSGKETQYF
clone size: -
V gene: TRBV12-3/TRBV12-4
D gene: -
J gene: TRBJ2-5

CDR3 DNA: TGTGCCAGCAGTTGGGCAGGATCTAACTATGGCTACACCTTC
CDR3 protein: CASSWAGSNYGYTF
clone size: -
V gene: TRBV6-2/TRBV6-3
D gene: -
J gene: TRBJ1-2

CDR3 DNA: TGTGCCACCAGCAGAGATCGGGGTCAGCCCCAGCATTTT
CDR3 protein: CATSRDRGQPQHF
clone size: few
V gene: TRBV15
D gene: -
J gene: TRBJ1-5

CDR3 DNA: TGCAGCGTTGAGAAGTCCTTGCTAGGCAATGAGCAGTTCTTC
CDR3 protein: CSVEKSLLGNEQFF
clone size: -
V gene: TRBV29-1
D gene: -
J gene: TRBJ2-1

CDR3 DNA: TGTGCCAGCAGCTCCCCGGCCTACAATGAGCAGTTCTTC
CDR3 protein: CASSSPAYNEQFF
clone size: few
V gene: TRBV11-2
D gene: -
J gene: TRBJ2-1

CDR3 DNA: TGCAGTGCTAGAGATCACGGGGTTAATCAGCCCCAGCATTTT
CDR3 protein: CSARDHGVNQPQHF
clone size: -
V gene: TRBV20-1
D gene: -
J gene: TRBJ1-5

CDR3 DNA: TGTGCCAGCAGCGTAGCGGCCAGGGGCGTCTATGGCTACACCTTC
CDR3 protein: CASSVAARGVYGYTF
clone size: -
V gene: TRBV9
D gene: -
J gene: TRBJ1-2

CDR3 DNA: TGTGCCAGCAATCACAGGAGGAACTATGGCTACACCTTC
CDR3 protein: CASNHRRNYGYTF
clone size: -
V gene: TRBV2
D gene: -
J gene: TRBJ1-2

CDR3 DNA: TGCGCCAGCAGTGACTGGACACTCACAGATACGCAGTATTTT
CDR3 protein: CASSDWTLTDTQYF
clone size: -
V gene: TRBV10-2
D gene: -
J gene: TRBJ2-3

CDR3 DNA: TGTGCCATCAGTGAGTCGTACCGGTCAGTGGGCCTCTACGAGCAGTACTTC
CDR3 protein: CAISESYRSVGLYEQYF
clone size: -
V gene: TRBV10-3
D gene: -
J gene: TRBJ2-7

CDR3 DNA: TGTGCCAGCAGCTTGGGGCCCCCCGGTCGGCTAGAACTAATTTACAATGAGCAGTTCTTC
CDR3 protein: CASSLGPPGRLELIYNEQFF
clone size: -
V gene: TRBV5-6
D gene: -
J gene: TRBJ2-1

CDR3 DNA: TGTGCCACCAGTGATTTGAGGAGGACCCAGTACTTC
CDR3 protein: CATSDLRRTQYF
clone size: few
V gene: TRBV24-1
D gene: -
J gene: TRBJ2-5

CDR3 DNA: TGTGCCAGCAGGGCGAAGGATCGGGGGGCCTACGAGCAGTACTTC
CDR3 protein: CASRAKDRGAYEQYF
clone size: medium-sized
V gene: TRBV6-1
D gene: TRBD2
J gene: TRBJ2-7

CDR3 DNA: TGTGCCAGCAGCGCCCGATCTAGCGGAGTCGATGAGCAGTTCTTC
CDR3 protein: CASSARSSGVDEQFF
clone size: few
V gene: TRBV12-3/TRBV12-4
D gene: TRBD2
J gene: TRBJ2-1

CDR3 DNA: TGCGCCAGCAGCCAACTGGAGGGGGATACGCAGTATTTT
CDR3 protein: CASSQLEGDTQYF
clone size: once
V gene: TRBV4-3
D gene: -
J gene: TRBJ2-3

CDR3 DNA: TGTGCCAGCAGCCAAGATCAATCCGAATTCGGGGTTGATACGCAGTATTTT
CDR3 protein: CASSQDQSEFGVDTQYF
clone size: many
V gene: TRBV3-1
D gene: -
J gene: TRBJ2-3

CDR3 DNA: TGTGCCAGCAGCCAAGTAAGCTGGGGGCGTCTTGAAAAACTGTTTTTT
CDR3 protein: CASSQVSWGRLEKLFF
clone size: -
V gene: TRBV14
D gene: -
J gene: TRBJ1-4